Below are 8 T cell receptor beta chains sequenced from a single sample in a study of Graves' ophthalmopathy and Graves' hyperthyroidism. RNA transcripts provided the template for amplifying TCR beta CDR3 regions. Amplification began with first-round RT-PCR using HTBI primers, then second-round multiplex PCR was performed. One entry per CDR3 protein, called by TCRdb with MiXCR from the multiplex PCR reads. The sample contains roughly 1.1 million distinct CDR3 sequences, roughly two fifths of which appear only once. Sequencing used peripheral blood or thyroid tissue (not recorded which). Source of these receptors: an adult man with Graves' hyperthyroidism.

The gene calls are TRBV29-1 and TRBJ1-1; D is ambiguous. V gave up 3 bases and J gave up 3 bases, with 11 bases separating them. Germline V gene data show CDR1 as SQVTM and CDR2 as ANQGSEA. This CDR3 region has 13 residues. The CDR3 DNA reads TGCAGCGTTGACGGCAGCTCACACACTGAAGCTTTCTTT. It is translated as CSVDGSSHTEAFF.

In the case of this clonotype: Lacking the conserved final phenylalanine or tryptophan, this CDR3 likely reflects a read error. The limits of the CDR3 on the DNA are not certain, so only TCRdb's listed CDR3 is given. J is TRBJ1-4 and V is TRBV6-2 or TRBV6-3; TRBD1 is the table's D call, not checked against the DNA. Germline V gene sequence: CDR1 MNHEY, CDR2 SVGEGT. The CDR3 is 10 residues long, counting both termini. This chain's CDR3 is CASSRTGAGV.

The table lists this clonotype with many counts. The chain links TRBV29-1 to TRBJ1-1; D might be TRBD1 (5 bases). This CDR3 is 13 amino acids long. Trimming removed 4 bases at V and 6 bases at J, with 15 bases between. Germline CDR1 reads SQVTM; CDR2 reads ANQGSEA. The CDR3 bases are TGCAGCGTTGGAGGACAAAACGACGCTGAAGCTTTCTTT. It is translated as CSVGGQNDAEAFF.

The chain couples TRBV25-1 to TRBJ2-3; D assignment may be TRBD1 or TRBD2 (5 bases each). V gave up 5 bases and J gave up 2 bases, with 23 bases separating them. The CDR3 is made up of 18 amino acids. From germline, CDR1 is MGHDK and CDR2 SYGVNS. For the CDR3, the DNA is TGTGCCAGCAGTACCCGCGAAAGGGTGGAAGGGACCACAGATACGCAGTATTTT. It specifies CASSTRERVEGTTDTQYF.

The chain employs TRBV7-9 and TRBJ1-4; TRBD1 is a possible D gene (5 bases). Germline assignment: CDR1 SEHNR and CDR2 FQNEAQ (reference sequence). V gave up 2 bases and J gave up 8 bases, with 15 bases separating them. The CDR3 is made up of 15 amino acids. The CDR3 DNA sequence: TGTGCCAGCAGCTTACGAGACAGCACTGAAGAAAAACTGTTTTTT. This encodes CASSLRDSTEEKLFF.

This clonotype was recorded many times. A read error may account for a junction end that differs from germline. The genes are TRBV5-1 and TRBJ1-2; 9 bases line up with TRBD1. CDR3 size: 13 residues. From germline, CDR1 is SGHRS and CDR2 YFSETQ. CDR3 protein: CASSLGTGYGYTF. Here the CDR3 DNA reads TGTGCCAGCAGCTTGGGGACAGGGTATGGCTACACCTTC.

V usage is TRBV7-3 and J usage is TRBJ1-1, with 9 bases identical to TRBD1. The CDR3 totals 16 residues. Germline V gene sequence: CDR1 SGHTA, CDR2 FQGTGA. V trimming: 0 bases; J trimming: 1 base; junction bases outside the gene matches: 3. The CDR3, as DNA: TGTGCCAGCAGCTTAACAGGGGACAGGGCGAACACTGAAGCTTTCTTT. Protein product: CASSLTGDRANTEAFF.

The chain recombines TRBV7-2 with TRBJ2-7; TRBD1 agrees at 11 bases. V trimming: 4 bases; J trimming: 2 bases; junction bases outside the gene matches: 10. Germline-derived CDR1 and CDR2 are SGHTA and FQGNSA. The CDR3 consists of 17 residues. Here the CDR3 DNA reads TGTGCCAGCAGCTCTGGACAGGGGGCGATCCTACCCTACGAGCAGTACTTC. Its protein is CASSSGQGAILPYEQYF.